The T cell receptor beta chain described here comes from a study of blood T cell repertoires in COVID-19. Across the whole study: Both acute and convalescent COVID-19 samples were obtained from the United States, Italy and Spain. The analysed material was cDNA or gDNA that came from T cells, B-cell-depleted T cells, or PBMCs.

Original processing notes: The authors estimated nucleated cell counts from reference gene primer amplification. This table comes from immunoSEQ multiplex PCR, and its TCRdb copy is limited to in-frame clones, with some not included. V, J and clone size are taken as reported in that table, and D and trimming were inferred from the DNA itself. The data hold 120,000 to 150,000 clones, with roughly 86% observed a single time. With V trimmed by 2 bases and J by 5 bases, 5 bases remained unmatched. The CDR3 consists of 14 residues. Germline values: CDR1 MNHEY, CDR2 SVGAGI. This clone is a singleton in its sample.

This receptor was identified in a human donor in a cohort sampled during active COVID-19. The sequencing sample was made of peripheral blood. The chain is built from TRBV6-5 and TRBJ1-2; the match to TRBD1 covers 7 bases. The CDR3 bases are TGTGCCAGCAGTTACGGCAGGGGGTTGTATGGCTACACCTTC. Amino acids: CASSYGRGLYGYTF.